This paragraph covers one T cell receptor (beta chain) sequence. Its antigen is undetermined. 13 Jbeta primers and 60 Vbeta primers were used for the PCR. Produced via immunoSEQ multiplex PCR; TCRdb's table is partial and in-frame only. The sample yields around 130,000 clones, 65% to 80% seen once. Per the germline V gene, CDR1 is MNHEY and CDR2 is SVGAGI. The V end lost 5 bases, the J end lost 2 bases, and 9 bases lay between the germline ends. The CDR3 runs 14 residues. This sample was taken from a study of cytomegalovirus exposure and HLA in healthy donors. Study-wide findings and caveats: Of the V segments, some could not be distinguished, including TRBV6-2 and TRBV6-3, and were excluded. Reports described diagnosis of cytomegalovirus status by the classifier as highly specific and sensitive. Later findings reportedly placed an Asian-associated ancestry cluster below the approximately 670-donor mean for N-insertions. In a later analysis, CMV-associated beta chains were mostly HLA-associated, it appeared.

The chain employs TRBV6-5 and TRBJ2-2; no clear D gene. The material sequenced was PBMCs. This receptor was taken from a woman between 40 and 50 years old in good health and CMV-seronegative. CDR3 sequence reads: CASSEAVNTGELFF. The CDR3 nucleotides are TGTGCCAGCAGTGAGGCAGTTAACACCGGGGAGCTGTTTTTT.